The 14 T cell receptor beta chains in this list originate from one sample, sequenced in a study of T cell responses to AZD1222 COVID-19 vaccine. Clones were sequenced by immunoSEQ multiplex PCR, and TCRdb holds only the in-frame ones, with some missing. The data contain roughly 120,000 clones, approximately 85% of them seen just once; the ten biggest clones take up approximately 4%. The specimen comprised peripheral blood, sampled on day 0 of MenACWY control vaccination. The receptor set was obtained from an adult in good health.

The V call is TRBV4-2, the J call TRBJ1-1; D gene uncertain. CDR1 and CDR2 from the germline V gene are LGHNA and YNFKEQ. The CDR3 runs 18 residues. V gave up 0 bases and J gave up 5 bases, with 22 bases separating them. Written as DNA, the CDR3 is TGTGCCAGCAGCCAAGATCTGATGGACGGAGGTTTAGGGACTGAAGCTTTCTTT. This translates into CASSQDLMDGGLGTEAFF.

This clone has just one count. The chain carries TRBV6-6 and TRBJ2-3, with D maybe TRBD1 (5 bases). Looked up from germline, CDR1 is MNHNY and CDR2 is SVGAGI (reference sequence). The CDR3 is 13 residues long. The V and J ends lost 0 bases and 6 bases respectively, with 7 bases between them. CDR3 in amino acids: CASSYSPGDTQYF. In DNA form, the CDR3 reads TGTGCCAGCAGTTACTCCCCAGGGGATACGCAGTATTTT.

The V gene is TRBV10-2, the J gene TRBJ1-3, with D perhaps TRBD1 (5 bases). CDR3 length: 18 residues. V was clipped by 4 bases and J by 2 bases, with 21 bases between them. CDR1 and CDR2 from the germline V gene are WSHSY and SAAADI. CDR3 residues: CASSAFRRGLSPGNTIYF. The CDR3 DNA is TGCGCCAGCAGTGCTTTCAGGCGGGGCCTATCACCTGGAAACACCATATATTTT.

The V and J genes are TRBV3-1 (or the pseudogene TRBV3-2) and TRBJ2-5; perhaps TRBD1 as D (8 bases). Trimming removed 7 bases at V and 5 bases at J, with 14 bases between. This CDR3 has 13 amino acids. CDR1 and CDR2 (germline): LGHDT, YNNKEL (reference sequence). The CDR3: CASKQGGLETQYF. CDR3 DNA sequence: TGTGCCAGCAAACAGGGGGGGTTGGAGACCCAGTACTTC.

V usage is TRBV18 and J usage is TRBJ1-2; D is unresolved. The CDR3 length is 18 residues. Germline V gene lookup returns CDR1 KGHSH and CDR2 LQKENI. Trimming stripped 3 bases from V and 2 bases from J, with 22 bases between. The CDR3 region is CASSPPTGREQFNYGYTF. CDR3 sequence (DNA): TGTGCCAGCTCACCTCCCACGGGTCGGGAACAATTCAACTATGGCTACACCTTC.

The V and J genes are TRBV20-1 and TRBJ1-1, with D tentatively TRBD1 (5 bases). The ends were cut back, 3 bases at V and 12 bases at J, with 23 bases in the middle. CDR1 and CDR2 (germline): DFQATT, SNEGSKA (reference sequence). The CDR3 extends over 14 amino acids. CDR3 in DNA: TGCAGTGCTAGTTCAGCGGACATGGGTCGGGAAACTTTCTTT. Translated: CSASSADMGRETFF.

The CDR3 DNA follows: TGTGCCAGCAGAGGACGGGACAGGGGCGACGAAAAACTGTTTTTT. Translated, it gives CASRGRDRGDEKLFF. This chain links TRBV2 with TRBJ1-4; 10 nucleotides match TRBD1. CDR1 is SNHLY, CDR2 FYNNEI, per germline. The CDR3 is 15 residues long. J was trimmed by 8 bases and V by 6 bases; bases with no gene match: 9.

The chain uses TRBV19 and TRBJ2-3; D is possibly TRBD1 or TRBD2 (6 bases each). Germline V gene data show CDR1 as LNHDA and CDR2 as SQIVND (reference sequence). V was pared by 6 bases and J by 10 bases, with 20 bases between. The CDR3 length is 14 residues. CDR3 residues: CASRPWTGGRSQYF. DNA of the CDR3: TGTGCCAGTAGACCATGGACTGGGGGGCGATCGCAGTATTTT.

This chain connects TRBV28 to TRBJ2-7, with a tentative D call TRBD1 (5 bases). V was pared by 6 bases and J by 6 bases, with 6 bases between. The CDR3 consists of 10 residues. CDR1 MDHEN and CDR2 SYDVKM come from the germline V gene. CDR3 sequence (DNA): TGTGCCAGCAGGCAGGGCGAGCAGTACTTC. Amino acid sequence: CASRQGEQYF.

V is TRBV3-1 (or the pseudogene TRBV3-2) and J is TRBJ2-5, with 7 bases that match TRBD1. V was pared by 4 bases and J by 10 bases, with 3 bases of the junction left unmatched. This CDR3 is built from 11 residues. Germline V gene data show CDR1 as LGHDT and CDR2 as YNNKEL (reference sequence). The CDR3 region has the DNA TGTGCCAGCAGCCTACAGGGGAGCCAGTACTTC. Protein product: CASSLQGSQYF.

The chain uses TRBV28 and TRBJ2-7; 8 nucleotides line up with TRBD2. Trimming removed 5 bases from V and 1 base from J; junction bases left unmatched: 10. The CDR3 covers 16 residues. CDR1 is MDHEN, CDR2 SYDVKM, per germline. The CDR3 DNA reads as TGTGCCAGCAGTCCCGGGAGGGGGATCAGGTCCTACGAGCAGTACTTC. Protein sequence: CASSPGRGIRSYEQYF.

V usage is TRBV4-3 and J usage is TRBJ1-5; the D gene is possibly TRBD1 (5 bases). CDR3 length: 16 amino acids. Germline CDR1 LGHNA, CDR2 YSLEER. With 0 bases removed from V and 0 bases from J, the gap between germline ends came to 9 bases. CDR3 in DNA: TGCGCCAGCAGCCAAGAAGACAGTCCTAGCAATCAGCCCCAGCATTTT. Amino acids: CASSQEDSPSNQPQHF.

V usage is TRBV28 and J usage is TRBJ2-7, with 9 bases lining up with TRBD1. CDR1 is MDHEN and CDR2 is SYDVKM in the germline V gene. The J segment lost 2 bases and the V segment lost 0 bases, leaving 8 bases of the junction unmatched. The CDR3 has 17 amino acids. The CDR3 DNA reads TGTGCCAGCAGTTTATGGATGAGGACAGGGGATACCTACGAGCAGTACTTC. This sequence encodes CASSLWMRTGDTYEQYF.

The chain links TRBV19 to TRBJ1-1; a possible D gene is TRBD1 (6 bases). V was shortened by 6 bases and J by 0 bases, with 14 bases between the two germline ends. The CDR3 length is 15 residues. CDR1 is LNHDA and CDR2 is SQIVND in the germline V gene (reference sequence). In nucleotides, the CDR3 is TGTGCCAGTAGAACGCGAGGGGGTATGAACACTGAAGCTTTCTTT. Translated: CASRTRGGMNTEAFF.